A selection of T cell receptor beta chains follows, all from one sample in a study of cytomegalovirus exposure and HLA in healthy donors. Clones were sequenced by immunoSEQ multiplex PCR, and TCRdb holds only the in-frame ones, with some missing. The data show roughly 100,000 clones, with 75% to 80% seen just once and 5.8% held by the top ten. Input material: PBMCs. The source is a man aged 60 to 75 in good health and CMV-seropositive. Both conserved end residues are part of each CDR3.

v_gene	j_gene	CDR3aa
TRBV5-4	TRBJ1-6	CASSSRGAGDSPLHF
TRBV29-1	TRBJ2-6	CSVETGGSSGANVLTF
TRBV19	TRBJ1-6	CATTDIPNSPLHF
TRBV7-8	TRBJ2-3	CASSRDRNTDTQYF
TRBV4-3	TRBJ2-7	CASSQDLVSTYEQYF
TRBV7-6	TRBJ2-7	CASSSGLATYEQYF
TRBV19	TRBJ2-7	CASSGQSYEQYF
TRBV29-1	TRBJ1-4	CSVGPGPATNEKLFF
TRBV6-5	TRBJ2-2	CASSYILPTGELFF
TRBV4-1	TRBJ2-1	CASSQETQGGRFF
TRBV18	TRBJ1-6	CASSPDRGEAGVHF
TRBV5-1	TRBJ2-3	CASSSFGPPADTQYF
TRBV2	TRBJ2-7	CASSMGQSYEQYF
TRBV7-6	TRBJ2-7	CASSQGTTYEQYF